This paragraph reports one TCR beta chain. This clonotype was counted ten times or more. It has no known antigen specificity. It has no much larger one-base neighbor in the sample; base qualities were not kept. These data originate in a study of T-cell reconstitution after alpha-beta-depleted transplantation in children (dated by TCRdb to the mid-2010s). Concerning the study at large: The study quantitatively tracked T-cell immune reconstitution after TCRalphabeta/CD19-depleted allogeneic hematopoietic cell transplantation in children using TCR repertoire profiling. The paper as a whole reports these results and caveats: Apparently early alphabetaT-cell count recovery about two months after transplant reportedly relied on only several hundred rapidly expanded clones derived from non-depleted graft cells. The frequencies of hyperexpanded clones fell over the following months, and after one year, T-cell counts and TCRbeta diversity were mostly attributed to newly produced T cells. The high TCRbeta diversity at day 60 in some patients was ascribed to recipient T cells and intrathymic progenitors that had survived conditioning.

Library creation used PCR. The data were produced on an Illumina HiSeq 2500. TCR library preparation used molecular barcoding, with unique molecular identifiers applied to normalize quantification of the TCRbeta repertoire. Clones were called with MiXCR by TCRdb after fastp trimmed the public reads at Q25, and only in-frame beta chains were retained. A single entry per CDR3 protein holds the most common genes and DNA from its merged rows. Counted in this sample were hundreds of thousands of distinct CDR3 sequences; 6.5% to 10% of them appeared once. Of the sample, less than 8% is held by the ten largest clones. Measured from the cysteine to the phenylalanine, the CDR3 is 15 residues long. The sequence is cut down to CDR3 DNA, 45 bases in frame from base 1. Germline trimming amounts to 5 bases on V and 1 base on J, with 4 as the count of junction bases outside the gene matches. CDR1 and CDR2, looked up from the germline V gene, are MDHEN and SYDVKM.

This specimen's treatment or condition label, interpreted: allogeneic hematopoietic cell transplantation with graft depleted of TCRalphabeta T cells and CD19 B cells. The transplant recipients were children given TCRalphabeta/CD19-depleted allogeneic hematopoietic cell grafts. Material: PBMCs, mostly from graft donor cells, obtained 180 days after TCRalphabeta/CD19-depleted stem cell transplant. The chain is assembled from TRBV28 and TRBJ2-2, and 7 bases in between align with TRBD2. This TCR derives from a male patient younger than 18 who had a stem cell transplant for acute lymphoblastic leukemia, so the T cells may come from the graft donor. The CDR3 protein is CASSKPGGNTGELFF. DNA sequence: TGTGCCAGCAGTAAACCGGGAGGGAACACCGGGGAGCTGTTTTTT.